These 27 T cell receptor beta chains came from one sample sequenced in a study of T cell responses to AZD1222 COVID-19 vaccine (dated by TCRdb to about 2021). The library relied on the immunoSEQ multiplex PCR assay. Entries here come from immuneACCESS through TCRdb and include only in-frame sequences with V and J called. Some clones fail to appear in such tables; in the studies checked, an unresolved V gene covers under half of the shortfall, and the cause of the remainder is unknown. Within this sample are under 170,000 clones, with roughly 90% of them counted one time only. The ten largest make up 3% to 3.5% of the sample. Read against the paper, the sample's time point label means: about 28 days (+/-7) after the second vaccine dose. The specimen comprised peripheral blood, sampled 28 days after the second AZD1222 dose. The receptors come from an adult who received the AZD1222 COVID-19 vaccine.

This chain joins TRBV4-1 and TRBJ2-2, with D unresolved. V was clipped by 0 bases and J by 1 base, with 6 bases between them. Per germline, CDR1 MGHRA and CDR2 YSYEKL. CDR3 length: 15 amino acids. In nucleotides, the CDR3 is TGCGCCAGCAGCCAAGACGGCTTGAACACCGGGGAGCTGTTTTTT. It specifies CASSQDGLNTGELFF.

This sequence joins TRBV10-2 and TRBJ1-2, with D unresolved. The ends were cut back, 6 bases at V and 2 bases at J, with 10 bases in the middle. This CDR3 comprises 13 residues. Germline V lookup: CDR1 WSHSY, CDR2 SAAADI. The CDR3 region has the DNA TGCGCCAGCAGAGACACCTCAAACTATGGCTACACCTTC. This encodes CASRDTSNYGYTF.

This clone is a singleton in its sample. The rearrangement uses TRBV25-1 and TRBJ2-1; perhaps TRBD1 as D (5 bases). The CDR3 spans 15 residues. Trimming cost V 5 bases and J 0 bases, with 11 bases left between them. CDR1 and CDR2 (germline): MGHDK, SYGVNS. DNA of the CDR3: TGTGCCAGCAGTTCAGGGCAGAGCTCCTACAATGAGCAGTTCTTC. Translating it yields CASSSGQSSYNEQFF.

The chain uses TRBV30 and TRBJ1-1; D ambiguous. Germline lookup yields CDR1 GTSNPN and CDR2 SVGIG (reference sequence). Trimming pared 0 bases from V and 1 base from J, leaving 12 bases between. The CDR3 contains 15 residues. The CDR3 region is CAWSVAGSQNTEAFF. In nucleotides, the CDR3 is TGTGCCTGGAGTGTAGCGGGAAGCCAGAACACTGAAGCTTTCTTT. Looking up the rest from reference TRBV30 and TRBJ1-1 gives the full variable domain: SQTIHQWPATLVQPVGSPLSLECTVEGTSNPNLYWYRQAAGRGLQLLFYSVGIGQISSEVPQNLSASRPQDRQFILSSKKLLLSDSGFYLCAWSVAGSQNTEAFFGQGTRLTVV.

The chain recombines TRBV7-9 with TRBJ2-4, with D unclear. This CDR3 is built from 13 residues. Germline V gene sequence: CDR1 SEHNR, CDR2 FQNEAQ (reference sequence). Trimming took off 1 base at V and 8 bases at J, with 9 bases between the two ends. Written as DNA, the CDR3 is TGTGCCAGCAGCTTAGTGGGTTGGGACATTCAGTACTTC. Protein product: CASSLVGWDIQYF.

In this sample, this clone turned up once. The rearrangement links TRBV2 to TRBJ1-2; TRBD1 aligns across 11 bases. With V trimmed by 1 base and J by 7 bases, 5 bases remained unmatched. CDR3 length: 15 amino acids. From germline, CDR1 is SNHLY and CDR2 FYNNEI. CDR3 sequence: CASSEGDRGISGYTF. In DNA, the CDR3 is TGTGCCAGCAGTGAAGGGGACAGGGGGATTTCTGGCTACACCTTC. The variable domain in full, completed from reference TRBV2 and TRBJ1-2, reads EPEVTQTPSHQVTQMGQEVILRCVPISNHLYFYWYRQILGQKVEFLVSFYNNEISEKSEIFDDQFSVERPDGSNFTLKIRSTKLEDSAMYFCASSEGDRGISGYTFGSGTRLTVV.

The gene calls are TRBV4-1 and TRBJ2-1, with TRBD2 matching 7 bases. Trimming took 0 bases from V and 9 from J; bases not matched to a gene: 20. Germline assignment: CDR1 MGHRA and CDR2 YSYEKL. This CDR3 has 19 residues. CDR3 nucleotide sequence: TGCGCCAGCAGCCAAGATGTGACTAGCCGCCTTTCCGGGTCGACTGAGCAGTTCTTC. Residues: CASSQDVTSRLSGSTEQFF.

The chain employs TRBV12-3 or TRBV12-4 and TRBJ1-2; the match to TRBD1 covers 8 bases. The CDR3 is 12 amino acids. V gave up 5 bases and J gave up 8 bases; unmatched junction bases: 4. DNA for the CDR3: TGTGCCAGCAGTCCGCGACAGGGGGGCTACACCTTC. It specifies CASSPRQGGYTF.

The V call is TRBV5-1, the J call TRBJ2-7; 10 bases map to TRBD1. Trimming removed 4 bases from V and 5 bases from J; junction bases left unmatched: 6. Germline-derived CDR1 and CDR2 are SGHRS and YFSETQ. There are 14 residues in the CDR3. DNA for the CDR3: TGCGCCAGCAGCACACAGACAGGGGGCGACGAGCAGTACTTC. It yields the protein CASSTQTGGDEQYF.

The genes are TRBV5-1 and TRBJ1-2; 9 positions agree with TRBD1. The CDR3 contains 14 residues. The V segment lost 4 bases and the J segment 6 bases; nucleotides outside the gene matches: 7. Germline CDR1 reads SGHRS; CDR2 reads YFSETQ. The DNA of the CDR3 is TGCGCCAGCAGCCTTGAGAGGACAGGGGATGGCTACACCTTC. The encoded protein is CASSLERTGDGYTF.

The sample holds one count of this clone. The chain links TRBV7-9 to TRBJ2-7; a possible D gene is TRBD2 (6 bases). The length of the CDR3 is 12 residues. Germline V gene lookup returns CDR1 SEHNR and CDR2 FQNEAQ (reference sequence). The CDR3, as DNA: TGTGCTTCGGGAGTTAGGGGCTACGAGCAGTACTTC. Amino acid sequence: CASGVRGYEQYF. The full variable domain, in which reference TRBV7-9 and TRBJ2-7 provide the parts outside the CDR3, is DTGVSQNPRHKITKRGQNVTFRCDPISEHNRLYWYRQTLGQGPEFLTYFQNEAQLEKSRLLSDRFSAERPKGSFSTLEIQRTEQGDSAMYLCASGVRGYEQYFGPGTRLTVT.

The chain has TRBV11-2 and TRBJ2-3; TRBD2 matches at 11 bases. V shed 4 bases and J 2 bases; nucleotides not matched to a gene: 8. Germline V CDR1 and CDR2: SGHAT, FQNNGV. The CDR3 totals 17 residues. CDR3 in DNA: TGTGCCAGCAGCTCCGGGACTAGCGGAGCCTCCACAGATACGCAGTATTTT. It encodes CASSSGTSGASTDTQYF.

The rearrangement uses TRBV3-1 (or the pseudogene TRBV3-2) and TRBJ1-2, with 7 bases fitting TRBD1. This CDR3 has 14 residues. The ends lost 1 base at V and 3 bases at J; junction bases unmatched: 2. CDR1 is LGHDT and CDR2 is YNNKEL in the germline V gene (reference sequence). The CDR3 DNA sequence: TGTGCCAGCAGCCAAGGTACAGGGGACTATGGCTACACCTTC. Amino acid sequence: CASSQGTGDYGYTF.

The chain couples TRBV27 to TRBJ2-3; 9 bases are a match to TRBD1. V was clipped by 1 base and J by 2 bases; unmatched bases: 7. This CDR3 region has 17 residues. Germline CDR1 reads MNHEY; CDR2 reads SMNVEV (reference sequence). The CDR3 coding sequence is TGTGCCAGCAGTTTATACCCGGGACAGGGAACCACAGATACGCAGTATTTT. This sequence encodes CASSLYPGQGTTDTQYF.

The CDR3 loop reads CASSYRDDTEAFF. In DNA, the CDR3 is TGCGCCAGCAGTTACAGGGACGACACTGAAGCTTTCTTT. V is TRBV10-2 and J is TRBJ1-1, with D maybe TRBD1 (6 bases). Trimming took off 5 bases at V and 3 bases at J, with 10 bases between the two ends. Per the germline V gene, CDR1 is WSHSY and CDR2 is SAAADI. This CDR3 spans 13 amino acids.

The chain links TRBV5-1 to TRBJ2-5; 9 nucleotides line up with TRBD1. Germline V gene lookup returns CDR1 SGHRS and CDR2 YFSETQ. The CDR3 has 14 residues. The V segment lost 4 bases and the J segment 2 bases; nucleotides outside the gene matches: 3. The CDR3 DNA reads TGCGCCAGCAGCAAACAGGGGGCACAAGAGACCCAGTACTTC. Protein product: CASSKQGAQETQYF.

The gene calls are TRBV5-1 and TRBJ1-3, with no clear D. Germline loops: CDR1 SGHRS, CDR2 YFSETQ. Trimming removed 0 bases at V and 0 bases at J, with 4 bases between. CDR3 length: 14 amino acids. The DNA for the CDR3 is TGCGCCAGCAGCTTGGACACCTCTGGAAACACCATATATTTT. This encodes CASSLDTSGNTIYF.

V usage is TRBV6-2 or TRBV6-3 and J usage is TRBJ1-1; D may be TRBD1 (6 bases). V was clipped by 4 bases and J by 3 bases, with 12 bases between them. This CDR3 is 14 amino acids long. Germline V gene data show CDR1 as MNHEY and CDR2 as SVGEGT. The CDR3 is CASSFTGIHTEAFF. CDR3 in DNA: TGTGCCAGCAGTTTCACAGGGATTCACACTGAAGCTTTCTTT.

Notes on this clone: A read error may account for a junction end that differs from germline. The sample holds other DNA sequences that translate to the same CDR3. The genes are TRBV3-1 (or the pseudogene TRBV3-2) and TRBJ2-2; 10 bases line up with TRBD2. Germline V gives CDR1 LGHDT, CDR2 YNNKEL (reference sequence). The CDR3 extends over 16 amino acids. The CDR3: CASSQTSGVNTGELFF. For the CDR3, the DNA is TGTGCCAGCAGCCAAACTAGCGGGGTGAACACTGGGGAGCTGTTTTTT.

The chain employs TRBV24-1 and TRBJ2-7; 8 bases agree with TRBD2. CDR3 size: 15 residues. Per germline, CDR1 KGHDR and CDR2 SFDVKD. J was trimmed by 6 bases and V by 5 bases; bases with no gene match: 11. CDR3 in amino acids: CATSGTGLGASEQYF. DNA for the CDR3: TGTGCCACCAGTGGCACGGGACTAGGGGCCTCCGAGCAGTACTTC.

V is TRBV5-1 and J is TRBJ2-5; 13 nucleotides agree with TRBD2. The V and J ends lost 3 bases and 5 bases, in that order; junction bases with no gene match: 4. Germline V gene data show CDR1 as SGHRS and CDR2 as YFSETQ. The CDR3 runs 15 residues. The CDR3 here is CASSWTSGSEETQYF. The CDR3, as DNA: TGCGCCAGCAGCTGGACTAGCGGGAGTGAGGAGACCCAGTACTTC.

The chain carries TRBV30 and TRBJ2-7; 11 bases map to TRBD2. Germline trimming cut 5 bases from V and 3 bases from J; bases unmatched to any gene: 6. Germline V gene data show CDR1 as GTSNPN and CDR2 as SVGIG (reference sequence). This CDR3 is 14 amino acids long. DNA for the CDR3: TGTGCCTGGCAGATGGGACTAGCGGACTACGAGCAGTACTTC. Translated, it gives CAWQMGLADYEQYF.

In this sample, this clone turned up once. The rearrangement uses TRBV5-4 and TRBJ1-2; 8 nucleotides agree with TRBD1. V trimming: 5 bases; J trimming: 4 bases; junction bases outside the gene matches: 7. The CDR3 sequence is 14 residues long. The germline V gene encodes CDR1 SGHNT and CDR2 YYREEE (reference sequence). CDR3 amino acids: CASSFGQGSYGYTF. The CDR3 DNA reads TGTGCCAGCAGTTTTGGACAGGGCAGCTATGGCTACACCTTC.

The V and J genes are TRBV6-4 and TRBJ1-1; D uncertain. V dropped 1 base and J dropped 4 bases, with 10 bases sitting between them. This CDR3 region has 14 residues. Germline loops: CDR1 MRHNA, CDR2 SNTAGT. The CDR3 loop is CASSDWPEGTEAFF. In nucleotides, the CDR3 is TGTGCCAGCAGTGACTGGCCCGAGGGCACTGAAGCTTTCTTT.

This rearrangement joins TRBV27 to TRBJ1-5; 7 bases align to TRBD1. The V gene's germline CDR1 is MNHEY and CDR2 SMNVEV (reference sequence). CDR3 size: 13 residues. The V and J ends lost 6 bases and 4 bases, in that order; junction bases with no gene match: 3. The CDR3 nucleotides read TGTGCCAGCAGGACAGGGCGAAATCAGCCCCAGCATTTT. Its translation is CASRTGRNQPQHF.

The chain combines TRBV29-1 with TRBJ1-2; TRBD1 matches 8 bases. The CDR3 length is 15 residues. The V gene end was trimmed by 3 bases and the J gene end by 7 bases; junction bases not matched to a gene: 13. Germline V CDR1 and CDR2: SQVTM, ANQGSEA. CDR3 sequence (DNA): TGCAGCGTTGAGGTAGCCGGGACAGGTCAAATTGGCTACACCTTC. It translates to CSVEVAGTGQIGYTF.

This clone turned up a few times. The gene calls are TRBV12-3 or TRBV12-4 and TRBJ1-5; D possibly corresponds to TRBD1 (5 bases). With 3 bases removed from V and 3 bases from J, the gap between germline ends came to 6 bases. This CDR3 contains 13 residues. The CDR3 sequence: CASSLGLNQPQHF. DNA of the CDR3: TGTGCCAGCAGTTTGGGGCTCAATCAGCCCCAGCATTTT.